The T cell receptor (beta chain) under discussion was sequenced for a study of technical replicates of blood from several donors (TCRdb year 2017). The germline V gene (reference sequence) yields MNHNY for CDR1 and SVGAGI for CDR2. The CDR3 covers 13 residues, taking in both the cysteine and the phenylalanine. Only the CDR3 portion is preserved as DNA: 39 bases, with reading frame beginning at the first base. V and J lose 6 bases and 6 bases, and a span of 15 bases separates them. This clone occurred a few times. Its antigen is currently not known. Base quality data are lacking; no much larger clone is found one base away. The library came from the immunoSEQ multiplex PCR assay. TCRdb took this table from immuneACCESS and kept in-frame rearrangements with V and J called. Such tables lack part of the clones; where checked against another copy, unresolved V genes explain under half of the gap, and the rest is unexplained. A total of 9,500 to 15,000 clones appear in this sample, about 95% of them only once. Approximately 6.3% of the sample lies in the top ten.

Specimen: PBMCs. The V and J segments used are TRBV6-6 and TRBJ2-7, with TRBD2 tentatively as D gene (6 bases match). The sequence was collected from a human donor in good health. CDR3 protein: CASSSLAWGEQYF. DNA sequence: TGTGCCAGCAGCTCACTAGCTTGGGGCGAGCAGTACTTC.